This TCR beta chain derives from a study of cytomegalovirus exposure and HLA in healthy donors. Study-wide results and caveats: Cytomegalovirus status was reportedly diagnosed by the classifier with high sensitivity and specificity. It has been reported that TCR beta sequences accurately predicted the HLA-A and HLA-B alleles of most subjects.

PCR amplification relied on 60 Vbeta primers (plus 13 Jbeta primers). How the authors handled the data: Later, an analysis found about 80 million unique TCR beta chains, and around 10 million of these were shared. Generated by immunoSEQ multiplex PCR, the TCRdb table keeps only in-frame clones and is missing some. The V and J calls and the clone size are those of that table, but D and trimming were determined from the DNA. The table records about 110,000 clones, roughly 76% of them present only once. Trimming took off 6 bases at V and 1 base at J, with 10 bases between the two ends. Per germline, CDR1 LNHDA and CDR2 SQIVND (reference sequence). The CDR3 totals 13 residues. Only a few counts were recorded for this clone. Its antigen remains unknown.

The V call is TRBV19, the J call TRBJ2-7; D possibly corresponds to TRBD2 (5 bases). Sequencing used PBMCs. This clonotype was obtained from a man aged 18 to 35 in good health and CMV-seronegative. The CDR3 spells CASSGLMSYEQYF. The CDR3 region has the DNA TGTGCCAGTAGCGGACTGATGTCCTACGAGCAGTACTTC.